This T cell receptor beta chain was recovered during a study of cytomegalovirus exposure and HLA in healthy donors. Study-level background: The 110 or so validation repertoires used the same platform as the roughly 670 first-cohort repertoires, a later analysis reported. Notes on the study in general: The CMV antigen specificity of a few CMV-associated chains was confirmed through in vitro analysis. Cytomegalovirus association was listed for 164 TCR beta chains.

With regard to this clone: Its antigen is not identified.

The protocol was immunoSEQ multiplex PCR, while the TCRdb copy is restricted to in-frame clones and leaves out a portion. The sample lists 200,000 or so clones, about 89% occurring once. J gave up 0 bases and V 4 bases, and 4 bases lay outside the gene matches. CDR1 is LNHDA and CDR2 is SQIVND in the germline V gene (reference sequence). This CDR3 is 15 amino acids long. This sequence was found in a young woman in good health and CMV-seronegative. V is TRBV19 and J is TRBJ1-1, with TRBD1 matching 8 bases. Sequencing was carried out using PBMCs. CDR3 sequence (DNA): TGTGCCAGTAGTAGACAGGGGCGGGTGAACACTGAAGCTTTCTTT. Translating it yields CASSRQGRVNTEAFF.